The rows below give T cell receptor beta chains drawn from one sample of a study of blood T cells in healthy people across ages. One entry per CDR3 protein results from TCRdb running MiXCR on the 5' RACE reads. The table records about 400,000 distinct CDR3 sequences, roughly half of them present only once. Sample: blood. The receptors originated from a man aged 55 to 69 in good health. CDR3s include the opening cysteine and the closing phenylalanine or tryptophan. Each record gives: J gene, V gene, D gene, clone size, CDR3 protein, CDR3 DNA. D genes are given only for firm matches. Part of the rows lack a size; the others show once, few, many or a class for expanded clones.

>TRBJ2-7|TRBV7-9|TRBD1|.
CVLGRGDRLFYYEQYF
TGTGTACTCGGCCGAGGGGACAGGCTTTTTTACTACGAGCAGTACTTC
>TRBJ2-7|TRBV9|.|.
CASSPQTGYNEQYF
TGTGCCAGCAGCCCCCAGACAGGTTACAATGAGCAGTACTTC
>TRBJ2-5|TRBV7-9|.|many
CASSQGRDQETQYF
TGTGCCAGCAGCCAGGGCAGGGACCAAGAGACCCAGTACTTC
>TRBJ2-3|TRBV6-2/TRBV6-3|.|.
CASSSMPEGSPQYF
TGTGCCAGCAGTTCCATGCCCGAGGGCAGCCCGCAGTATTTT
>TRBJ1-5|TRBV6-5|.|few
CATRAVGIYSNQPQHF
TGTGCCACCCGCGCGGTCGGGATTTATAGCAATCAGCCCCAGCATTTT
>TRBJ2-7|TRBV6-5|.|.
CASGKGLGVTYEQYF
TGTGCCAGCGGCAAAGGGCTAGGGGTCACCTACGAGCAGTACTTC
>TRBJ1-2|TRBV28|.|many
CASAINYGYTF
TGTGCCAGCGCCATTAACTATGGCTACACCTTC
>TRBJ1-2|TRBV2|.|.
CASRGTSYGYTF
TGTGCCAGCAGGGGGACATCCTATGGCTACACCTTC
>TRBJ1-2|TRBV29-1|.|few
CSVEGQGGYTF
TGCAGCGTTGAAGGCCAGGGGGGCTACACCTTC
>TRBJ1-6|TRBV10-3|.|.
CATSFKANNSPPHF
TGTGCCACCTCCTTTAAGGCGAATAATTCACCCCCCCACTTT
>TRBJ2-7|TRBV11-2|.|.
CASSLDLAGRPAISYEQYF
TGTGCCAGCAGCTTAGACTTGGCAGGGAGGCCGGCCATCTCCTACGAGCAGTACTTC
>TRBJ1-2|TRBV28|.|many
CASSATGRGGYTF
TGTGCCAGCAGTGCTACAGGGAGAGGAGGCTACACCTTC
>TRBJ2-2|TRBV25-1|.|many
CASSVSGYTGELFF
TGTGCCAGCAGTGTCAGCGGTTACACCGGGGAGCTGTTTTTT
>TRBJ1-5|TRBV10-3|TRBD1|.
CAISRTGVDQPQHF
TGTGCCATCAGCCGGACAGGGGTGGATCAGCCCCAGCATTTT
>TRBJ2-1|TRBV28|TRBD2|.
CASIQAGEWGEQFF
TGTGCCAGCATTCAAGCGGGAGAATGGGGTGAGCAGTTCTTC
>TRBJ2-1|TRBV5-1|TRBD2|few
CASSVPDSGLAGGNNEQFF
TGCGCCAGCAGCGTGCCGGACTCGGGACTAGCGGGAGGGAACAATGAGCAGTTCTTC
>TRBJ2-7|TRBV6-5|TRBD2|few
CASSYSSSGSYEQYF
TGTGCCAGCAGTTACTCGTCTAGCGGGTCCTACGAGCAGTACTTC
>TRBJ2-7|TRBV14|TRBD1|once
CASSQGGQWYNEQYF
TGTGCCAGCAGCCAAGGGGGACAGTGGTACAATGAGCAGTACTTC
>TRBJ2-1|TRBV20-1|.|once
CSSGLRAYNEQFF
TGCAGTTCAGGGCTCCGCGCCTACAATGAGCAGTTCTTC
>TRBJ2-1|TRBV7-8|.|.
CASSLAGGNRDRPYNEQFF
TGTGCCAGCAGCTTAGCGGGGGGAAACCGGGACAGACCTTACAATGAGCAGTTCTTC
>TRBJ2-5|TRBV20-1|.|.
CSAQGAASGYQETQYF
TGCAGTGCCCAGGGGGCGGCTAGCGGGTACCAAGAGACCCAGTACTTC
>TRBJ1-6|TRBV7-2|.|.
CASSWGGGNSPLHF
TGTGCCAGCAGTTGGGGGGGCGGGAATTCACCCCTCCACTTT
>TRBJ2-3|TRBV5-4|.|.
CASSLDRRVTDTQYF
TGTGCCAGCAGCTTGGATCGCAGGGTCACAGATACGCAGTATTTT
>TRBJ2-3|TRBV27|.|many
CASTPIGAGALGTQYF
TGTGCCAGCACCCCCATCGGGGCAGGGGCTTTGGGTACGCAGTATTTT
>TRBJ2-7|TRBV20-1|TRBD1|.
CSASWDRGLYEQYF
TGCAGTGCTAGTTGGGACAGGGGGCTCTACGAGCAGTACTTC
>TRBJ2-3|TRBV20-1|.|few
CSASPGGTDTQYF
TGCAGTGCTAGTCCAGGGGGCACAGATACGCAGTATTTT
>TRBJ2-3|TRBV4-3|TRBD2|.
CASSQDLAGGGDTQYF
TGCGCCAGCAGCCAAGATCTAGCGGGAGGTGGGGATACGCAGTATTTT
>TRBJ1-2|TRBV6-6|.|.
CASSDSGGYTF
TGTGCCAGCAGTGACTCCGGAGGCTACACCTTC
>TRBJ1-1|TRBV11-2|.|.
CASSSENRQLMNTEAFF
TGTGCCAGCAGCTCAGAAAATAGACAGTTGATGAACACTGAAGCTTTCTTT
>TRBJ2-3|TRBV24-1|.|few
CATSDPGTRTDTQYF
TGTGCCACCAGTGACCCCGGGACAAGGACAGATACGCAGTATTTT
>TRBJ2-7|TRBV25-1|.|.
CASSAPGQDHEQYF
TGTGCCAGCAGTGCCCCCGGGCAAGACCACGAGCAGTACTTC
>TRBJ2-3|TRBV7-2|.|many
CASSPEVYRSSTDTQYF
TGTGCCAGCAGCCCCGAGGTGTACAGATCTAGCACAGATACGCAGTATTTT
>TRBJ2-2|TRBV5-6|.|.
CASSVVGGNTGELFF
TGTGCCAGCAGCGTGGTTGGAGGGAACACCGGGGAGCTGTTTTTT
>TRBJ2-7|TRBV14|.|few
CASSQLGSYEQYF
TGTGCCAGCAGCCAACTCGGCTCCTACGAGCAGTACTTC